This T cell receptor (beta chain) was documented in a study of blood T cell repertoires in COVID-19. As originally analysed: Estimates of nucleated cell counts were drawn from the amplification of reference gene primers. This table comes from immunoSEQ multiplex PCR, and its TCRdb copy is limited to in-frame clones, with some not included. V, J and clone size are taken as reported in that table, and D and trimming were inferred from the DNA itself. The sample has about 380,000 clones, roughly 86% seen once. Trimming removed 6 bases at V and 2 bases at J, with 17 bases between. This CDR3 contains 15 residues.

The J gene is TRBJ2-7, the V gene TRBV23-1; D remains unclear. TRBV23-1 is an open reading frame whose function is uncertain. The sequence came from a human donor with acute or convalescent COVID-19. The donor label of this sample is uncertain. The sequenced material came from peripheral blood. The CDR3 region is CASRNQTRTAYEQYF. As DNA, the CDR3 is TGCGCCAGCAGAAACCAGACACGAACCGCCTACGAGCAGTACTTC.